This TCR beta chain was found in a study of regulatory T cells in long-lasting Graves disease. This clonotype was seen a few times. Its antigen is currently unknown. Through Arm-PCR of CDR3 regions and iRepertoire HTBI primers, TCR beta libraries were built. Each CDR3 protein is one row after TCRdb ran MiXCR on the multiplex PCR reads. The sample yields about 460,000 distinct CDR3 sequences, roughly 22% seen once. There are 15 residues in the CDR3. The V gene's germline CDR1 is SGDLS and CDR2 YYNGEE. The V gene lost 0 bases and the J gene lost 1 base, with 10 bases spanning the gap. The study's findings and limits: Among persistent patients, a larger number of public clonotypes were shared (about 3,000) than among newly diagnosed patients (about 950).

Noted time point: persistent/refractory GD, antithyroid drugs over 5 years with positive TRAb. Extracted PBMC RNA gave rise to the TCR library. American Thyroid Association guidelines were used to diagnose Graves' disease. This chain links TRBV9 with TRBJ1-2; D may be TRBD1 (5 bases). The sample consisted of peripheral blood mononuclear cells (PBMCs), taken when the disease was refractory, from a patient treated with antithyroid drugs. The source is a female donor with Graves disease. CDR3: CASSVARGFNYGYTF. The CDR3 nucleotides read TGTGCCAGCAGCGTAGCAAGGGGATTTAACTATGGCTACACCTTC.